This T cell receptor beta chain was sequenced during a study of T cells in pancreatic ductal adenocarcinoma. Profiling relied on immunoSEQ multiplex PCR, and the TCRdb table lists in-frame clones only, not all of them. The sample includes roughly 100,000 clones, 90% to 95% of them seen just once. The selected patients with pancreatic ductal adenocarcinoma had surgery but no neoadjuvant therapy. Losses at the gene ends were 0 bases for V and 1 base for J; bases not matched to a gene: 1. The CDR3 extends over 15 amino acids. Germline values: CDR1 SGHNT, CDR2 YENEEA. This sequence joins TRBV11-3 and TRBJ2-7, with TRBD1 matching over 9 bases. Sequencing was performed on PBMCs. The sequence came from a human donor with pancreatic ductal adenocarcinoma. The CDR3 nucleotides are TGTGCCAGCAGCTTAGAGACAGGGGGTTCCTACGAGCAGTACTTC. Its translation is CASSLETGGSYEQYF.